This T cell receptor beta chain was obtained from a study of shared clonotypes between healthy human individuals. Replicate PCRs from sorted subsets contained roughly 190 ng DNA, which is roughly 30,000 T cell genomes. Method: immunoSEQ multiplex PCR; TCRdb's copy keeps in-frame clones and lacks some. The repertoire includes about 2,200,000 clones, more than 85% of them detected once, and under 2% sits in the top ten. CD45RO-negative CD8 cells positively selected for CCR7 made up the naive population, which excluded terminally differentiated effector memory CD45RA+ cells. V was trimmed by 2 bases and J by 10 bases, leaving 14 bases between them. The CDR3 consists of 13 residues. Germline V gene data show CDR1 as SEHNR and CDR2 as FQNEAQ (reference sequence).

The sequenced sample was naive CD8+ T cells from PBMCs. The receptor was derived from a man aged 18 to 30 in good health. Some clones in this sample may be carry-over from other donors' samples. The chain carries TRBV7-9 and TRBJ1-1; D gene ambiguous. The chain's CDR3 is CASSLSIRSGAFF. CDR3 bases: TGTGCCAGCAGCTTATCCATTAGATCGGGAGCTTTCTTT.